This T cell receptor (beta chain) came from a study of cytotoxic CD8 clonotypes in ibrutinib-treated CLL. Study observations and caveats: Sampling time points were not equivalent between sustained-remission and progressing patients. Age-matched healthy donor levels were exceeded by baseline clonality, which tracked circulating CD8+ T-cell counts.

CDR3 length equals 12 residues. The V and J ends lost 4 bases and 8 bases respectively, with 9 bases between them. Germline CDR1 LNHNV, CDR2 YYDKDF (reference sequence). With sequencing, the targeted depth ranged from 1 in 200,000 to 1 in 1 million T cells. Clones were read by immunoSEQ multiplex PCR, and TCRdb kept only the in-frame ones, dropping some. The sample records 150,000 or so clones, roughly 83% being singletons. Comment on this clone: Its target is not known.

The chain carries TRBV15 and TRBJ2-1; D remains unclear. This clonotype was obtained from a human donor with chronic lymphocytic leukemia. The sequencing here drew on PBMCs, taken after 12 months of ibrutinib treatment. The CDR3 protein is CATSTRSHEQFF. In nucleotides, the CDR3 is TGTGCCACCAGCACGAGGAGCCATGAGCAGTTCTTC.